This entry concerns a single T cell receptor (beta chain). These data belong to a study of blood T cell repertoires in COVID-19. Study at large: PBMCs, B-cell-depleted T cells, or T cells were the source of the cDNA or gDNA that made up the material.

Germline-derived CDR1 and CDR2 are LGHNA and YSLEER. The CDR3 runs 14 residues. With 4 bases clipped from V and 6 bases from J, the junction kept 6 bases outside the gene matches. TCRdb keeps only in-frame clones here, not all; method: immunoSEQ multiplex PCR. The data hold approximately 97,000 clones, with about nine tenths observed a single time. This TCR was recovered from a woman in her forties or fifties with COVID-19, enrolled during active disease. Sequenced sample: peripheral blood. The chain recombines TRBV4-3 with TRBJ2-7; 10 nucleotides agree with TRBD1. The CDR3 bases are TGCGCCAGCAGCCTCCCGGGACAGGGGCGCGAGCAGTACTTC. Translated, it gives CASSLPGQGREQYF.